A selection of T cell receptor beta chains follows, all from one sample in a study of blood T cell repertoires in COVID-19. Sequenced by immunoSEQ multiplex PCR; TCRdb stores in-frame clones only, minus some. The repertoire holds 300,000 to 350,000 clones, with roughly 89% as singletons. The sample taken for sequencing was PBMCs or T cells enriched from blood (not recorded which). The source is a woman aged 18-35 years with acute COVID-19. The CDR3 runs from the conserved cysteine through the conserved F or W. The D gene is left open where the match is weak. Clone size is stated in some rows and not others, as once, few, many or a class when expanded.

j_gene,d_gene,v_gene,abundance,CDR3aa,CDR3nt
TRBJ2-3,-,TRBV19,-,CASRAGSGTDTQYF,TGTGCCAGCAGAGCGGGCAGTGGCACAGATACGCAGTATTTT
TRBJ1-5,-,TRBV29-1,-,CSVAGGGQPQHF,TGCAGCGTTGCCGGGGGTGGTCAGCCCCAGCATTTT
TRBJ1-3,TRBD1,TRBV29-1,-,CSVGLPGTGVYGNTIYF,TGCAGCGTTGGCCTTCCGGGGACAGGTGTTTATGGAAACACCATATATTTT
TRBJ1-5,TRBD1,TRBV19,-,CASSIGLQGARQPQHF,TGTGCCAGTAGTATAGGCCTTCAGGGGGCCCGGCAGCCCCAGCATTTT
TRBJ2-3,TRBD1,TRBV7-9,once,CASSPDRGRDTQYF,TGTGCCAGCAGCCCGGACAGGGGGAGAGATACGCAGTATTTT
TRBJ1-1,-,TRBV10-2,-,CASSGIPQGGWVNTEAFF,TGCGCCAGCTCTGGCATCCCCCAGGGAGGGTGGGTGAACACTGAAGCTTTCTTT
TRBJ2-7,TRBD1,TRBV7-7,-,CASSLAQGQAYEQYF,TGTGCTAGCAGCTTAGCGCAAGGACAGGCCTACGAGCAGTACTTC
TRBJ2-4,TRBD2,TRBV19,-,CASSRLAGVAKNIQYF,TGTGCCAGTAGTAGACTAGCGGGAGTAGCCAAAAACATTCAGTACTTC
TRBJ2-7,-,TRBV7-2,-,CASSFNTYEQYF,TGTGCCAGCAGCTTTAATACCTACGAGCAGTACTTC
TRBJ1-1,-,TRBV28,-,CASNEGGNTEAFF,TGTGCTTCGAACGAGGGCGGGAACACTGAAGCTTTCTTT
TRBJ1-1,-,TRBV12-3/TRBV12-4,-,CASSQGVGTEAFF,TGTGCCAGCAGCCAAGGGGTGGGGACTGAAGCTTTCTTT
TRBJ2-7,-,TRBV10-1,-,CASRDQQAPQYF,TGCGCCAGCAGGGATCAACAGGCTCCCCAGTACTTC
TRBJ1-5,-,TRBV28,-,CASTLTVRGRPSNQPQHF,TGTGCCAGCACCCTCACGGTCAGGGGCCGCCCGAGCAATCAGCCCCAGCATTTT
TRBJ2-7,-,TRBV24-1,-,CATSDPRDTTYEQYF,TGTGCCACCAGTGATCCTCGGGACACCACCTACGAGCAGTACTTC
TRBJ2-2,TRBD2,TRBV7-9,-,CASSLDAGDTGELFF,TGTGCCAGCAGCTTAGATGCGGGAGACACCGGGGAGCTGTTTTTT
TRBJ1-4,-,TRBV27,once,CASSLSTGNGEKLFF,TGTGCCAGCAGTTTATCGACCGGGAATGGTGAAAAACTGTTTTTT
TRBJ2-7,TRBD2,TRBV28,-,CASRLPSGSHEQYF,TGTGCCAGCCGACTGCCCAGCGGGAGCCACGAGCAGTACTTC
TRBJ1-5,-,TRBV30,-,CACETGDQPQHF,TGTGCCTGCGAAACAGGAGATCAGCCCCAGCATTTT
TRBJ1-1,TRBD1,TRBV19,-,CASSNGTGLLTEAFF,TGTGCCAGTAGTAACGGGACAGGGCTGCTGACTGAAGCTTTCTTT
TRBJ1-2,TRBD1,TRBV24-1,-,CATRGQGGYGYTF,TGTGCCACCAGGGGACAGGGAGGGTATGGCTACACCTTC
TRBJ1-2,-,TRBV6-5,-,CASYRGVGSGYTF,TGTGCCAGCTACCGGGGAGTAGGGAGTGGCTACACCTTC
TRBJ1-1,-,TRBV5-8,-,CASSPTQTRGKAFF,TGTGCCAGCAGCCCAACTCAGACTCGGGGGAAAGCTTTCTTT
TRBJ1-5,TRBD1,TRBV5-1,few,CASSSTGGQPQHF,TGCGCCAGCAGCTCAACAGGGGGCCAGCCCCAGCATTTT
TRBJ1-2,-,TRBV25-1,-,CASSADIYYGYTF,TGTGCCAGCAGTGCGGACATTTACTATGGCTACACCTTC
TRBJ1-4,TRBD1,TRBV19,-,CASSIDQSSRGQEGGNEKLFF,TGTGCCAGTAGTATAGATCAGTCATCGAGGGGACAGGAGGGGGGTAATGAAAAACTGTTTTTT
TRBJ2-7,TRBD1,TRBV28,once,CASSFLGDRGYEQYF,TGTGCCAGCAGTTTCTTAGGGGACAGGGGCTACGAGCAGTACTTC
TRBJ2-6,-,TRBV5-1,once,CASSFLVSGANVLTF,TGCGCCAGCAGCTTCTTAGTCTCTGGGGCCAACGTCCTGACTTTC
TRBJ1-5,-,TRBV7-2,-,CASSSGEFSGQPQHF,TGTGCCAGCAGCTCAGGGGAGTTCTCAGGACAGCCCCAGCATTTT
TRBJ2-1,TRBD2,TRBV5-4,-,CASSLKLASERDEQFF,TGTGCCAGCAGCTTGAAACTAGCGTCCGAGCGGGATGAGCAGTTCTTC
TRBJ2-1,TRBD2,TRBV7-2,-,CASSLAAREGYNEQFF,TGTGCCAGCAGCTTAGCGGCTAGGGAGGGATACAATGAGCAGTTCTTC
TRBJ1-1,TRBD1,TRBV7-2,once,CASSFRTGRNTEAFF,TGTGCCAGCAGCTTCCGGACAGGAAGAAACACTGAAGCTTTCTTT
TRBJ1-1,TRBD1,TRBV28,-,CANSLGGGQGHTEAFF,TGTGCCAACAGTTTAGGCGGGGGACAGGGACACACTGAAGCTTTCTTT
TRBJ1-5,-,TRBV24-1,-,CATSDGRGQPQHF,TGTGCCACCAGTGACGGGAGGGGACAGCCCCAGCATTTT
TRBJ2-3,TRBD1,TRBV6-5,-,CASSYSPGQGEDTQYF,TGTGCCAGCAGTTACTCCCCCGGACAGGGGGAAGATACGCAGTATTTT
TRBJ2-5,TRBD2,TRBV10-3,-,CAISLAGRGETQYF,TGTGCCATCAGTCTAGCGGGACGGGGAGAGACCCAGTACTTC
TRBJ1-5,TRBD1,TRBV7-9,-,CASSSTGPNQPQHF,TGTGCCAGCAGCTCGACAGGGCCCAATCAGCCCCAGCATTTT
TRBJ2-7,-,TRBV15,-,CATSRTSRGEQYF,TGTGCCACCAGCAGAACCTCAAGGGGCGAGCAGTACTTC
TRBJ2-1,TRBD2,TRBV19,-,CASTSGTSGREQFF,TGTGCCAGTACCTCCGGGACTAGCGGGAGGGAGCAGTTCTTC
TRBJ2-3,TRBD1,TRBV5-4,-,CASSSLPGQERVRTDTQYF,TGTGCCAGCAGTTCCCTTCCGGGACAGGAGAGAGTCCGCACAGATACGCAGTATTTT
TRBJ1-1,-,TRBV11-3,few,CASSSRPAGTEAFF,TGTGCCAGCAGCTCTAGACCCGCGGGCACTGAAGCTTTCTTT
TRBJ1-4,-,TRBV19,-,CASRTGLSTNEKLFF,TGTGCCAGTAGGACGGGACTTTCAACTAATGAAAAACTGTTTTTT